This T cell receptor (beta chain) came from a study of T cell responses to AZD1222 COVID-19 vaccine. General study findings and limits: Seropositive AZD1222 recipients at baseline numbered only 6 or 7.

Recipients boosted at about 4 weeks or about 12 weeks are pooled. The CDR3 is 14 residues long. Germline V gene lookup returns CDR1 SGHRS and CDR2 YFSETQ. The germline V and J ends were trimmed by 0 bases and 6 bases, with 10 bases remaining between them. Concerning this clone itself: Its antigen remains unknown.

Repertoires were generated with immunoSEQ multiplex PCR, while TCRdb's copy carries only in-frame clones and drops some. In the table there are about 88,000 clones, 85% to 90% of which are singletons. This sample comprised peripheral blood, obtained 28 days after the second AZD1222 dose. The V gene is TRBV5-1, the J gene TRBJ2-1; maybe TRBD2 (5 bases). The TCR originated in an adult who received the AZD1222 COVID-19 vaccine. CDR3 sequence: CASSLGTGSNEQFF. In DNA form, the CDR3 reads TGCGCCAGCAGCTTGGGGACTGGGTCCAATGAGCAGTTCTTC. Full variable domain (rest looked up from reference TRBV5-1 and TRBJ2-1): KAGVTQTPRYLIKTRGQQVTLSCSPISGHRSVSWYQQTPGQGLQFLFEYFSETQRNKGNFPGRFSGRQFSNSRSEMNVSTLELGDSALYLCASSLGTGSNEQFFGPGTRLTVL.